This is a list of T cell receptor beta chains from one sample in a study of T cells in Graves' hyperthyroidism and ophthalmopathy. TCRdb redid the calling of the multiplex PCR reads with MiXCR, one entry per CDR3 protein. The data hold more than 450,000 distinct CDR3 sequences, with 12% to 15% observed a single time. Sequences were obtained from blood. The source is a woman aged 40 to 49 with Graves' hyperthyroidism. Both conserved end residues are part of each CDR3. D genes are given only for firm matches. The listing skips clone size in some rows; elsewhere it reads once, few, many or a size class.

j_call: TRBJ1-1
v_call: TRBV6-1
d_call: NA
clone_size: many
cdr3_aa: CATQGNTEAFF
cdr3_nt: TGTGCCACACAGGGGAACACTGAAGCTTTCTTT

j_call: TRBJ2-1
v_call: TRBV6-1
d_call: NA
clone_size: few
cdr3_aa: CASSPSITPTVRNEQFF
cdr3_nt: TGTGCCAGCAGCCCCTCCATCACTCCAACTGTTCGGAATGAGCAGTTCTTC

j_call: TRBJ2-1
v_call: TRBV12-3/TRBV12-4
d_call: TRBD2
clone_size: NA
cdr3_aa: CASRLGREGNNEQFF
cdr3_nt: TGTGCCAGCAGGCTGGGGCGGGAGGGAAACAATGAGCAGTTCTTC

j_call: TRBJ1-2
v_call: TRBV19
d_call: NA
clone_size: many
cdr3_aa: CASNAEGIDYGYTF
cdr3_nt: TGTGCCAGCAATGCGGAGGGTATCGACTATGGCTACACCTTC

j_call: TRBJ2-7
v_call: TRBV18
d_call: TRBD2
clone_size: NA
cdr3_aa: CASSMGLADVYEQYF
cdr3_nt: TGTGCCAGCTCAATGGGGCTAGCGGACGTCTACGAGCAGTACTTC

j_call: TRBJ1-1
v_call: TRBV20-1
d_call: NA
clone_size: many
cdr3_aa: CSARGGDGTEAFF
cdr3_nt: TGCAGTGCTAGAGGGGGGGACGGCACTGAAGCTTTCTTT

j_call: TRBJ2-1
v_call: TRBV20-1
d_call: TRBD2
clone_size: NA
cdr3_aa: CSAPHRLAANEQFF
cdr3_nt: TGCAGTGCCCCCCACCGACTAGCTGCCAATGAGCAGTTCTTC

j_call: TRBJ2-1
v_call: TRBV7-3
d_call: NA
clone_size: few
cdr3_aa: CASSPRDIRSNEQFF
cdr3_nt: TGTGCCAGCAGCCCCAGGGATATTAGGAGCAATGAGCAGTTCTTC

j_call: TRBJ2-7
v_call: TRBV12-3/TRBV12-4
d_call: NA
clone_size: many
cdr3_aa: CASRRGGYEQYF
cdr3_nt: TGTGCCAGCAGACGAGGGGGCTACGAGCAGTACTTC

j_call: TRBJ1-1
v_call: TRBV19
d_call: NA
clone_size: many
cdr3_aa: CASISGPGNTEAFF
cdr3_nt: TGTGCCAGTATTTCCGGGCCGGGGAACACTGAAGCTTTCTTT

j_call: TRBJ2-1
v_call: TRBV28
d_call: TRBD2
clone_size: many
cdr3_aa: CASSVKLTSGYNEQFF
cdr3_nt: TGTGCCAGCAGTGTAAAGTTGACTAGCGGTTACAATGAGCAGTTCTTC

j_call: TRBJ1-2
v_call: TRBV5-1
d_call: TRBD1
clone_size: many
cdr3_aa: CASSGGQGAQPYGYTF
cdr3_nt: TGCGCCAGCAGCGGGGGACAGGGGGCGCAACCCTATGGCTACACCTTC

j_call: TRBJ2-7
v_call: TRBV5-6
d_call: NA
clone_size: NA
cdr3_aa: CASSLGGYLIEQYF
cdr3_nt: TGTGCCAGCAGCTTGGGGGGCTACCTCATCGAGCAGTACTTC

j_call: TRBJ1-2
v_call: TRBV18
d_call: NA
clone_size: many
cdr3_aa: CASSPEGDGYTF
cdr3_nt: TGTGCCAGCTCACCAGAAGGGGATGGCTACACCTTC

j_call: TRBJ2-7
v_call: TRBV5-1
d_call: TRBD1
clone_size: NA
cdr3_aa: CASSMTGGRSYKQYF
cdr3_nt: TGCGCCAGCAGCATGACAGGGGGCCGATCCTACAAGCAGTACTTC

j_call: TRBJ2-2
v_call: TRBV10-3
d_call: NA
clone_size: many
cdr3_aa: CAISDKGPNTGELFF
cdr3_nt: TGTGCCATCAGTGATAAGGGACCGAACACCGGGGAGCTGTTTTTT

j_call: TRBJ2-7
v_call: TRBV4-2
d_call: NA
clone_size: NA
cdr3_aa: CASSQDTAKNEQYF
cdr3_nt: TGTGCCAGCAGCCAAGACACCGCGAAGAATGAGCAGTACTTC

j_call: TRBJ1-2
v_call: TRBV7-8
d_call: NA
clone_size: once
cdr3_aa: CASSLGPGGGPYGYTF
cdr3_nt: TGTGCCAGCAGCTTAGGTCCCGGGGGGGGGCCCTATGGCTACACCTTC

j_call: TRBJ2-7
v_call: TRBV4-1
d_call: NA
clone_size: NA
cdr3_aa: CASSQEKGLTYEQYF
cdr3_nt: TGCGCCAGCAGCCAAGAAAAGGGATTAACCTACGAGCAGTACTTC

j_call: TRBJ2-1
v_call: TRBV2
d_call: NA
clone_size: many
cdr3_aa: CASSEGFSGEYLSYNEQFF
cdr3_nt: TGTGCCAGCAGTGAAGGTTTTTCAGGAGAATACCTCTCCTACAATGAGCAGTTCTTC

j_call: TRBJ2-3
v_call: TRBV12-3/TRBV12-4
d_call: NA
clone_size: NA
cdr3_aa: CASSFGTSIFTDTQYF
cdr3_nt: TGTGCCAGCAGTTTTGGGACGTCTATATTCACAGATACGCAGTATTTT

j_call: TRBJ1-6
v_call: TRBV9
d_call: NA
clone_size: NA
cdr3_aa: CASSSRQKPGDSPLHF
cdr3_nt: TGTGCCAGCAGCTCACGTCAAAAACCGGGGGATTCACCCCTCCACTTT

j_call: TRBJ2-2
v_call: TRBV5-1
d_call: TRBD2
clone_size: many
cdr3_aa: CASSFKLGELAGGSGELFF
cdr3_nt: TGCGCCAGCAGCTTCAAACTAGGGGAGCTAGCGGGAGGTTCCGGGGAGCTGTTTTTT

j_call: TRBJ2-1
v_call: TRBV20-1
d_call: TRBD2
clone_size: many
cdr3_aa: CSAKGLAAYNEQFF
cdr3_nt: TGCAGTGCAAAAGGACTAGCGGCATACAATGAGCAGTTCTTC

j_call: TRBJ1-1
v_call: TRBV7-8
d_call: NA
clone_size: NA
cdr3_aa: CASNSRTGNTEAFF
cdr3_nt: TGTGCCAGCAACTCGAGGACCGGGAACACTGAAGCTTTCTTT

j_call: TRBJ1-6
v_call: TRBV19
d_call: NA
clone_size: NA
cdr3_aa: CASSIPGTAYNSPLHF
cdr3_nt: TGTGCCAGTAGTATACCTGGGACTGCCTATAATTCACCCCTCCACTTT

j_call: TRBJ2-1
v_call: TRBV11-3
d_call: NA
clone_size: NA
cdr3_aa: CASSLSEIVSGRNQFF
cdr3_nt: TGTGCCAGCAGCTTATCCGAGATCGTCAGCGGCAGAAATCAGTTCTTC

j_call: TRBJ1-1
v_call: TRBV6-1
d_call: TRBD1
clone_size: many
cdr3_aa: CASSETGGWTEAFF
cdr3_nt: TGTGCCAGCAGTGAAACAGGGGGCTGGACTGAAGCTTTCTTT